The 23 T cell receptor beta chains reported below all come from one sample, sequenced in a study of shared clonotypes between healthy human individuals. Some clones are missing from TCRdb's copy, which holds only in-frame ones; the method was immunoSEQ multiplex PCR. Among approximately 620,000 clones listed, less than 98% were seen once. The sequenced material came from naive CD4+ T cells sorted from blood. Subset defined: CD45RA+ positively selected. The receptors come from a woman younger than 45 in good health.

The J gene is TRBJ2-7, the V gene TRBV27; D unclear. The CDR3 spans 15 residues. In germline, CDR1 is MNHEY, CDR2 SMNVEV (reference sequence). V was shortened by 7 bases and J by 3 bases, with 19 bases between the two germline ends. The DNA for the CDR3 is TGTGCCAGCAAGGCCTTGTCGGGTCGTCTCTACGAGCAGTACTTC. Translated: CASKALSGRLYEQYF.

The rearrangement joins TRBV10-3 to TRBJ1-4; D remains unclear. The CDR3 covers 15 residues. From germline, CDR1 is ENHRY and CDR2 SYGVKD. V shed 10 bases and J shed 0 bases, with 15 bases lying between them. CDR3 nucleotide sequence: TGTGCCAGTTCCCCGTCAGGATCAACTAATGAAAAACTGTTTTTT. Residues: CASSPSGSTNEKLFF.

V is TRBV5-4 and J is TRBJ1-2; 7 nucleotides line up with TRBD1. Germline V lookup: CDR1 SGHNT, CDR2 YYREEE (reference sequence). Trimming removed 9 bases from V and 4 bases from J; junction bases left unmatched: 9. The CDR3 covers 13 residues. CDR3 in DNA: TGTGCCACCGGGGGACAGCAAACCTATGGCTACACCTTC. Residues: CATGGQQTYGYTF. The full variable domain, completed using reference TRBV5-4 and TRBJ1-2, is ETGVTQSPTHLIKTRGQQVTLRCSSQSGHNTVSWYQQALGQGPQFIFQYYREEENGRGNFPPRFSGLQFPNYSSELNVNALELDDSALYLCATGGQQTYGYTFGSGTRLTVV.

The gene calls are TRBV10-3 and TRBJ2-7; 7 nucleotides match TRBD2. The CDR3 totals 14 residues. Germline assignment: CDR1 ENHRY and CDR2 SYGVKD. V shed 7 bases and J 1 base; nucleotides not matched to a gene: 7. CDR3 sequence reads: CAITPTGGSYEQYF. CDR3 DNA: TGTGCCATCACCCCCACGGGAGGATCCTACGAGCAGTACTTC.

This sequence joins TRBV10-3 and TRBJ2-7; D is ambiguous. The length of the CDR3 is 12 residues. V shed 3 bases and J shed 3 bases, with 6 bases lying between them. CDR1 is ENHRY and CDR2 is SYGVKD in the germline V gene. CDR3: CAISDPIYEQYF. DNA of the CDR3: TGTGCCATCAGTGACCCGATCTACGAGCAGTACTTC.

The rearrangement links TRBV19 to TRBJ2-5; possibly TRBD1 for D (5 bases). TRBJ2-7 explains the end of the DNA better; the J call may be wrong. Germline-derived CDR1 and CDR2 are LNHDA and SQIVND (reference sequence). This CDR3 region has 17 residues. The CDR3 region has the DNA TGTGCCAGTAGTATAGATCTATTCAGGGCAGACTCCTACGAGCAGTACTTC. Amino acid sequence: CASSIDLFRADSYEQYF.

This clone was observed a few times. This chain links TRBV5-1 with TRBJ1-2; weak D call: TRBD1 (5 bases). V was shortened by 4 bases and J by 2 bases, with 12 bases between the two germline ends. The CDR3 is 14 amino acids. In germline, CDR1 is SGHRS, CDR2 YFSETQ. The CDR3 loop reads CASSEGRLNYGYTF. For the CDR3, the DNA is TGCGCCAGCAGCGAGGGACGGCTGAACTATGGCTACACCTTC. The whole variable domain, remainder taken from reference TRBV5-1 and TRBJ1-2, is KAGVTQTPRYLIKTRGQQVTLSCSPISGHRSVSWYQQTPGQGLQFLFEYFSETQRNKGNFPGRFSGRQFSNSRSEMNVSTLELGDSALYLCASSEGRLNYGYTFGSGTRLTVV.

This chain uses TRBV27 with TRBJ2-6; D is possibly TRBD1 or TRBD2 (6 bases each). Germline V CDR1 and CDR2: MNHEY, SMNVEV (reference sequence). Trimming shortened V by 3 bases and J by 4 bases, and 13 bases separated the two germline ends. The CDR3 loop spans 16 amino acids. Here the CDR3 reads CASSFWGAAGANVLTF. CDR3 coding DNA: TGTGCCAGCAGTTTCTGGGGGGCGGCGGGGGCCAACGTCCTGACTTTC.

A remark on this clone: The limits of the CDR3 on the DNA are not certain, so only TCRdb's listed CDR3 is given. The rearrangement uses TRBV27 and TRBJ1-2; TRBD1, the table's D call, was not compared with the DNA. Both ends counted, the CDR3 spans 15 residues. Germline lookup yields CDR1 MNHEY and CDR2 SMNVEV (reference sequence). This CDR3 reads CASSSSDSPNYGYTF.

The chain recombines TRBV28 with TRBJ2-5, with 7 bases that match TRBD2. CDR1 is MDHEN, CDR2 SYDVKM, per germline. V lost 3 bases to trimming and J lost 6 bases; unmatched junction nucleotides: 7. The CDR3 contains 14 residues. The CDR3 protein is CASSFAGALKTQYF. DNA for the CDR3: TGTGCCAGCAGTTTCGCGGGAGCGTTGAAGACCCAGTACTTC.

V gene TRBV4-1 combines with J gene TRBJ1-1, with D unresolved. V was shortened by 0 bases and J by 1 base, with 6 bases between the two germline ends. CDR1 is MGHRA, CDR2 YSYEKL, per germline. The CDR3 consists of 14 residues. CDR3 loop: CASSQDYPNTEAFF. The CDR3 coding sequence is TGCGCCAGCAGCCAAGATTATCCGAACACTGAAGCTTTCTTT.

The table lists this clone with a count of one. The rearrangement links TRBV25-1 to TRBJ2-5; 9 bases are a match to TRBD2. The CDR3 is 16 residues long. Per germline, CDR1 MGHDK and CDR2 SYGVNS. J lost 5 bases, V lost 1 base, and 8 bases had no gene match. CDR3 sequence: CASSELSSGRGETQYF. CDR3 in DNA: TGTGCCAGCAGTGAATTGAGTAGCGGGAGAGGTGAGACCCAGTACTTC.

The chain combines TRBV27 with TRBJ2-4, with 8 bases aligning to TRBD2. From germline, CDR1 is MNHEY and CDR2 SMNVEV (reference sequence). The J segment lost 1 base and the V segment lost 1 base, leaving 6 bases of the junction unmatched. The CDR3 loop spans 17 amino acids. The CDR3, as DNA: TGTGCCAGCAGTTTATTCCCCGGGAGGGGGGCCAAAAACATTCAGTACTTC. It specifies CASSLFPGRGAKNIQYF.

The V gene is TRBV28, the J gene TRBJ2-2, with a weak D call TRBD2 (5 bases). In germline, CDR1 is MDHEN, CDR2 SYDVKM. The CDR3 spans 14 residues. Trimming cost V 6 bases and J 6 bases, with 14 bases left between them. DNA for the CDR3: TGTGCCAGCAGCGCTAGCCCCGGTCCCGGGGAGCTGTTTTTT. Its translation is CASSASPGPGELFF.

CDR3 region: CASSQKRLAGVDEQFF. The DNA for the CDR3 is TGTGCCAGCAGCCAGAAAAGACTAGCGGGAGTGGATGAGCAGTTCTTC. This sequence joins TRBV11-2 and TRBJ2-1, with 12 bases fitting TRBD2. J gave up 8 bases and V 5 bases, and 10 bases lay outside the gene matches. CDR1 and CDR2 from the germline V gene are SGHAT and FQNNGV. The CDR3 totals 16 residues. Variable domain in full (rest from reference TRBV11-2 and TRBJ2-1): EAGVAQSPRYKIIEKRQSVAFWCNPISGHATLYWYQQILGQGPKLLIQFQNNGVVDDSQLPKDRFSAERLKGVDSTLKIQPAKLEDSAVYLCASSQKRLAGVDEQFFGPGTRLTVL.

The genes are TRBV6-1 and TRBJ2-7; a possible D gene is TRBD1 (5 bases). CDR1 is MNHNS, CDR2 SASEGT, per germline. The V end lost 9 bases, the J end lost 6 bases, and 21 bases lay between the germline ends. The length of the CDR3 is 14 residues. Here the CDR3 reads CASRISGPQGEQYF. CDR3 DNA: TGTGCCAGTCGCATTTCAGGACCCCAGGGCGAGCAGTACTTC.

With regard to this clone: Other DNA sequences in the sample encode the same CDR3. This chain joins TRBV4-1 and TRBJ2-5; D perhaps matches TRBD2 (6 bases). Trimming shortened V by 3 bases and J by 4 bases, and 9 bases separated the two germline ends. Germline CDR1 reads MGHRA; CDR2 reads YSYEKL. The CDR3 totals 13 residues. CDR3 amino acids: CASSQGLLETQYF. In nucleotides, the CDR3 is TGCGCCAGCAGCCAGGGACTCCTAGAGACCCAGTACTTC.

The J gene is TRBJ2-7, the V gene TRBV7-2; 13 bases agree with TRBD2. After removal of 5 bases from V and 3 bases from J, the junction contained 4 bases not matched to a gene. CDR1 is SGHTA, CDR2 FQGNSA, per germline. This CDR3 contains 15 residues. The CDR3 protein is CASSLGLAGVYEQYF. CDR3 coding DNA: TGTGCCAGCAGCCTTGGACTAGCGGGAGTCTACGAGCAGTACTTC. The full variable domain, in which reference TRBV7-2 and TRBJ2-7 provide the parts outside the CDR3, is GAGVSQSPSNKVTEKGKDVELRCDPISGHTALYWYRQSLGQGLEFLIYFQGNSAPDKSGLPSDRFSAERTGGSVSTLTIQRTQQEDSAVYLCASSLGLAGVYEQYFGPGTRLTVT.

The chain employs TRBV4-1 and TRBJ1-3, with TRBD1 as a possible D gene (5 bases). The CDR3 runs 16 residues. The ends were cut back, 0 bases at V and 1 base at J, with 10 bases in the middle. In germline, CDR1 is MGHRA, CDR2 YSYEKL. The CDR3 DNA follows: TGCGCCAGCAGCCAAGAACAGGCTCGGTCTGGAAACACCATATATTTT. Translated, it gives CASSQEQARSGNTIYF.

The V gene is TRBV27, the J gene TRBJ2-7, with D perhaps matching TRBD1 (5 bases). The CDR3 totals 14 residues. Per germline, CDR1 MNHEY and CDR2 SMNVEV (reference sequence). Trimming stripped 8 bases from V and 2 bases from J, with 16 bases between. CDR3 nucleotides: TGTGCCAGCGGACAACAGGTGTCCCCCTACGAGCAGTACTTC. Protein product: CASGQQVSPYEQYF.

The CDR3 nucleotides read TGCAGCGTTGATGGCCATGGGGTTGGGACCAAATACAATGAGCAGTTCTTC. It translates to CSVDGHGVGTKYNEQFF. The chain employs TRBV29-1 and TRBJ2-1; tentatively, D is TRBD1 or TRBD2 (5 bases each). CDR1 and CDR2 from the germline V gene are SQVTM and ANQGSEA. CDR3 size: 17 residues. The V gene lost 3 bases and the J gene lost 4 bases, with 22 bases spanning the gap.

The chain couples TRBV10-3 to TRBJ2-7, with 9 bases matching TRBD2. CDR1 and CDR2 (germline): ENHRY, SYGVKD. This CDR3 is built from 12 residues. V gave up 7 bases and J gave up 5 bases; unmatched junction bases: 3. This CDR3 is CAIKGGGDEQYF. The CDR3 DNA reads TGTGCCATCAAGGGCGGGGGGGACGAGCAGTACTTC.

This chain joins TRBV7-2 and TRBJ1-1; no reliable D call. This CDR3 is 14 amino acids long. The germline V and J ends were trimmed by 3 bases and 0 bases, with 8 bases remaining between them. CDR1 is SGHTA, CDR2 FQGNSA, per germline. The CDR3: CASSFDIMNTEAFF. The CDR3 DNA follows: TGTGCCAGCAGCTTTGACATCATGAACACTGAAGCTTTCTTT.